This entry is about one T cell receptor beta chain. Its antigen is not known. The sample comes from a study of shared clonotypes between healthy human individuals. CD45RO negativity and positive selection for CCR7 defined naive CD8 cells, a population that excluded terminally differentiated effector memory CD45RA+ cells. Whole-study results and caveats: Generally, naive subsets came out with larger estimated richness than memory subsets.

Sequencing used immunoSEQ multiplex PCR; TCRdb keeps in-frame clones, though not all of them. The sample lists about 2.1 million clones, just over 90% occurring once. The CDR3 covers 16 residues. CDR1 is MNHEY, CDR2 SMNVEV, per germline (reference sequence). With V trimmed by 5 bases and J by 3 bases, 12 bases remained unmatched. Sequencing was performed on naive CD8+ T cells from PBMCs. The V gene is TRBV27, the J gene TRBJ1-2; 7 bases agree with TRBD1. The TCR originated in a man aged 18 to 30 in good health. Some clones in this sample may be carry-over from other donors' samples. DNA for the CDR3: TGTGCCAGCAGTCCCAATCCAGTAGGGGGCGACTATGGCTACACCTTC. Amino acid sequence: CASSPNPVGGDYGYTF.